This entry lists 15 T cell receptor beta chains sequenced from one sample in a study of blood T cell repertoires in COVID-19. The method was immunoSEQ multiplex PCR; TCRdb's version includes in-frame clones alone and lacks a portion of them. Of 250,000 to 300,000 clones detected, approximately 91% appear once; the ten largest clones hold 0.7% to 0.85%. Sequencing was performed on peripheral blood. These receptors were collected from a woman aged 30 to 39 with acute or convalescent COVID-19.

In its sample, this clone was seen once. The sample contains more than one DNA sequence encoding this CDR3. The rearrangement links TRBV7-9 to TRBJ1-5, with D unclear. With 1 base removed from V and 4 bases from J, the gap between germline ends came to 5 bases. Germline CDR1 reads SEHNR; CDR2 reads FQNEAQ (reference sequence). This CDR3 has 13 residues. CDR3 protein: CASSLGQNQPQHF. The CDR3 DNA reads TGTGCCAGCAGCTTAGGTCAGAATCAGCCCCAGCATTTT.

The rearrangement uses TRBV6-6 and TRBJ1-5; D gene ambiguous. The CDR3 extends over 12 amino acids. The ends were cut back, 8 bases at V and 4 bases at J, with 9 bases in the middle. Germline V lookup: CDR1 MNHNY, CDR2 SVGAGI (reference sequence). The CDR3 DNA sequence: TGTGCCAGCTTAGCCAAAAATCAGCCCCAGCATTTT. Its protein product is CASLAKNQPQHF.

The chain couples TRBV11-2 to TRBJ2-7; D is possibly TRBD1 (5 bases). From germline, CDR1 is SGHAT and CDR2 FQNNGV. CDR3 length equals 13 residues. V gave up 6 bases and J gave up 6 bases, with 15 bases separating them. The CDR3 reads CASSQNSGIEQYF. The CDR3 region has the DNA TGTGCCAGCAGTCAAAACTCAGGGATCGAGCAGTACTTC.

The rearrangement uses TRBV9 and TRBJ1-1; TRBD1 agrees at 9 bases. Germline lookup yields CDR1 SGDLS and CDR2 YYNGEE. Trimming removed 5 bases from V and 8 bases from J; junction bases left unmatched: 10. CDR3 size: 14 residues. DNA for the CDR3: TGTGCCAGCAGAGGACAGGGGAACTTTGCGGAAGCTTTCTTT. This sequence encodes CASRGQGNFAEAFF.

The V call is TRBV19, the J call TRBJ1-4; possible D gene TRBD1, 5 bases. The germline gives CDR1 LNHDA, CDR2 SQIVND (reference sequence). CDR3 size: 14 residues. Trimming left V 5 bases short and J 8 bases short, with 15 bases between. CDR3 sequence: CASSSAGRGEKLFF. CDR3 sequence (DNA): TGTGCCAGTAGTTCGGCAGGGCGGGGAGAAAAACTGTTTTTT.

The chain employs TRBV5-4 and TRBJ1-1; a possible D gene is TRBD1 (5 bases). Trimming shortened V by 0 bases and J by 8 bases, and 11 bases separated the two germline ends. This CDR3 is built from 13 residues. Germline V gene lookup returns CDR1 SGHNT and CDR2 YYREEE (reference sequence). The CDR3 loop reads CASSLEQGQEAFF. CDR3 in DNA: TGTGCCAGCAGCTTGGAGCAGGGTCAGGAAGCTTTCTTT. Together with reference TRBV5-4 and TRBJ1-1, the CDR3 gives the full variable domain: ETGVTQSPTHLIKTRGQQVTLRCSSQSGHNTVSWYQQALGQGPQFIFQYYREEENGRGNFPPRFSGLQFPNYSSELNVNALELDDSALYLCASSLEQGQEAFFGQGTRLTVV.

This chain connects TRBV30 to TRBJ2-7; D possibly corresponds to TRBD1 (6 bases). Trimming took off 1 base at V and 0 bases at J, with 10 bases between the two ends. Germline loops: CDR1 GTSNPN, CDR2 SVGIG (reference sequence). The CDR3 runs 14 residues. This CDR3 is CAWSGTGHSYEQYF. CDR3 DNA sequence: TGTGCCTGGAGTGGCACAGGGCACTCCTACGAGCAGTACTTC.

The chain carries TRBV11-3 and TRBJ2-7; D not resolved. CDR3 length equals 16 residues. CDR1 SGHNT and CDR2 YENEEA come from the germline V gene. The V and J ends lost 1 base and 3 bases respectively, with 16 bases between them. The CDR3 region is CASSLAPVSANYEQYF. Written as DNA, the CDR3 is TGTGCCAGCAGCTTAGCCCCAGTCAGTGCCAACTACGAGCAGTACTTC. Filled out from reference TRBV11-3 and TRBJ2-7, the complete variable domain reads EAGVVQSPRYKIIEKKQPVAFWCNPISGHNTLYWYLQNLGQGPELLIRYENEEAVDDSQLPKDRFSAERLKGVDSTLKIQPAELGDSAVYLCASSLAPVSANYEQYFGPGTRLTVT.

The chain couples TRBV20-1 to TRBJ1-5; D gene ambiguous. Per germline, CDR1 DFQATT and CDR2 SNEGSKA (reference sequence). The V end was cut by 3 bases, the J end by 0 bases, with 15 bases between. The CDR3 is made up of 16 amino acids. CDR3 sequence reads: CSASPFGEYSNQPQHF. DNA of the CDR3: TGCAGTGCTAGTCCGTTTGGAGAATATAGCAATCAGCCCCAGCATTTT.

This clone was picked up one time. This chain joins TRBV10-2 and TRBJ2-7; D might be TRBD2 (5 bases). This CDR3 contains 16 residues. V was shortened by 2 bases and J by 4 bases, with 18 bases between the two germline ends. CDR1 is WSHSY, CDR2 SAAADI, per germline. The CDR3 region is CASSETGFEKRYEQYF. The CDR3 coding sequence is TGCGCCAGCAGTGAGACGGGGTTTGAGAAAAGGTACGAGCAGTACTTC.

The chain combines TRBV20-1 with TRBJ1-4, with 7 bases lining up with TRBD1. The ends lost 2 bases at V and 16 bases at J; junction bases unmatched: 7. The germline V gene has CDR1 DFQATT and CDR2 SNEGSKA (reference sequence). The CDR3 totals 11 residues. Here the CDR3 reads CSARLPGQPFF. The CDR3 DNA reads TGCAGTGCTAGATTACCGGGACAGCCGTTTTTT.

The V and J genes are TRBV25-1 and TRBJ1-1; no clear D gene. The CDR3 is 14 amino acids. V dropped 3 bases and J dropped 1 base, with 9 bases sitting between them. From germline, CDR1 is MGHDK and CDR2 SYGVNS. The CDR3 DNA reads TGTGCCAGCAGTGATCCCAACAGGAACACTGAAGCTTTCTTT. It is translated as CASSDPNRNTEAFF.

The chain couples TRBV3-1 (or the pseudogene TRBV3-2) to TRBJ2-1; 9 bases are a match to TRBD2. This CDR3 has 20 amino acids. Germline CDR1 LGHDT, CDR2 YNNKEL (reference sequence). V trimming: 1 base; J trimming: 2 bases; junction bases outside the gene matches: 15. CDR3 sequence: CASSQGRGGLAGVTYNEQFF. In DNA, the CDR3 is TGTGCCAGCAGCCAAGGCAGAGGCGGGTTAGCGGGAGTTACCTACAATGAGCAGTTCTTC.

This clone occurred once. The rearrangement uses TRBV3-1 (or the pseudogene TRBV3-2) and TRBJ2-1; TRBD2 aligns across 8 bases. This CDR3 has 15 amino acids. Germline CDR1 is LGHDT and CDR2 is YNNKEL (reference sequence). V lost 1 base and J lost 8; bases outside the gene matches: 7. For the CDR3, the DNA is TGTGCCAGCAGCCAAGGGACTAGCAAGGCATATGAGCAGTTCTTC. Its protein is CASSQGTSKAYEQFF.

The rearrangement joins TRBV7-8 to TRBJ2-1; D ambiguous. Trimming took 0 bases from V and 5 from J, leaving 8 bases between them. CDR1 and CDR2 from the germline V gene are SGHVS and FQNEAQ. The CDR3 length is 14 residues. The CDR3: CASSLARLDNEQFF. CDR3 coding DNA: TGTGCCAGCAGCTTAGCGCGTTTGGACAATGAGCAGTTCTTC.